This T cell receptor (beta chain) is from a study of tumor-infiltrating lymphocytes in primary liver carcinoma. Study-level information: Yields of productive TCRbeta reads ranged from roughly 3.65 to 7.5 million per sample and were similar across tissue types.

V was cut by 1 base and J by 6 bases, with 12 bases left in between. Germline CDR1 is WSHSY and CDR2 is SAAADI. The CDR3 is 15 residues long. Researchers generated TCR beta cDNA from approximately 0.55 ug of total RNA, relying on a constant-region primer. ARM-PCR, slightly modified, supplied the TCR beta libraries through three nested multiplex PCR rounds. TRBV1-TRBV30 forward primers paired with a C-beta reverse primer were used in the first two PCR rounds, which ran about 11 cycles each. Using its own MiXCR run on the multiplex PCR reads, TCRdb lists one record per CDR3 protein. Of about 300,000 distinct CDR3 sequences detected, about 62% appear once; the ten largest clones hold roughly 9%. Details on this clonotype: A much larger clone differs from this one at a single base, so this may be a read error.

Blood RNA originated from unsorted whole blood, with germline DNA additionally extracted. This chain joins TRBV10-2 and TRBJ1-4; D is ambiguous. The sequence was obtained from a man aged 35 to 55 with primary liver carcinoma and hepatitis B virus infection. The specimen was peripheral blood. The CDR3 loop is CASSEYAQLHEKLFF. The CDR3 DNA reads as TGCGCCAGCAGTGAGTACGCACAGCTTCATGAAAAACTGTTTTTT.